These 21 T cell receptor beta chains came from one sample sequenced in a study of T cell repertoires in ileal Crohn's disease. Using immunoSEQ multiplex PCR, the repertoire was profiled, and TCRdb retains in-frame clones only, with some absent. The sample carries about 15,000 clones, roughly three quarters recorded once. The time point was: neoterminal ileum biopsy at postoperative endoscopy, about 6 months after surgery. Sequenced sample: ileal tissue. Receptors were obtained from an adult with Crohn's disease.

This clone is categorized as medium-sized. The genes are TRBV7-7 and TRBJ2-5; TRBD1 matches at 9 bases. The V gene end was trimmed by 5 bases and the J gene end by 5 bases; junction bases not matched to a gene: 6. CDR3 length equals 14 residues. Per the germline V gene, CDR1 is SSHAT and CDR2 is FNYEAQ (reference sequence). The CDR3 spells CASSGGTGLETQYF. Written as DNA, the CDR3 is TGTGCCAGCAGCGGAGGGACAGGGTTGGAGACCCAGTACTTC.

The chain carries TRBV20-1 and TRBJ1-1, with D uncertain. Germline CDR1 and CDR2: DFQATT and SNEGSKA (reference sequence). The CDR3 covers 11 residues. V was shortened by 3 bases and J by 5 bases, with 7 bases between the two germline ends. CDR3 sequence reads: CSASGGTEAFF. The DNA for the CDR3 is TGCAGTGCTAGTGGAGGTACTGAAGCTTTCTTT.

The chain uses TRBV2 and TRBJ2-5; no reliable D call. Looked up from germline, CDR1 is SNHLY and CDR2 is FYNNEI. This CDR3 is 12 amino acids long. Trimming cost V 7 bases and J 7 bases, with 13 bases left between them. CDR3 nucleotides: TGTGCCAGCATTCTAGTAAGGAGGACCCAGTACTTC. Protein: CASILVRRTQYF.

This clone was observed a handful of times. Other nucleotide sequences from this sample produce the same CDR3. The chain employs TRBV4-1 and TRBJ1-4; TRBD1 agrees at 7 bases. The CDR3 consists of 16 residues. Looked up from germline, CDR1 is MGHRA and CDR2 is YSYEKL. With V trimmed by 1 base and J by 0 bases, 2 bases remained unmatched. CDR3 bases: TGCGCCAGCAGCCAAGGGCAGGGGGCAACTAATGAAAAACTGTTTTTT. This gives the protein CASSQGQGATNEKLFF.

The CDR3: CASHTGGLGGELFF. The CDR3 DNA follows: TGTGCCAGCCACACGGGAGGGCTCGGCGGGGAGCTGTTTTTT. This chain uses TRBV7-9 with TRBJ2-2, with 8 positions matching TRBD2. The V gene's germline CDR1 is SEHNR and CDR2 FQNEAQ (reference sequence). The CDR3 is 14 residues long. Trimming took 8 bases from V and 7 from J; bases not matched to a gene: 9.

In this sample, this clone turned up a few times. The V gene is TRBV2, the J gene TRBJ2-2; tentative D call: TRBD1 (5 bases). The germline CDR1 and CDR2 sequences are SNHLY and FYNNEI. The CDR3 is made up of 15 amino acids. V lost 6 bases and J 1 base, leaving 12 bases between the germline ends. DNA for the CDR3: TGTGCCAGCAGGGCTGCTACAGGGAACACCGGGGAGCTGTTTTTT. Encoded protein: CASRAATGNTGELFF.

The chain uses TRBV7-3 and TRBJ1-1; TRBD1 matches at 8 bases. The length of the CDR3 is 15 residues. V lost 1 base, J lost 1 base, and 2 bases stayed unmatched. CDR1 and CDR2 (germline): SGHTA, FQGTGA. CDR3 loop: CASSLKQGGNTEAFF. The DNA of the CDR3 is TGTGCCAGCAGCTTAAAACAGGGGGGGAACACTGAAGCTTTCTTT.

This clone was recorded only once. V is TRBV27 and J is TRBJ2-1; 10 positions match TRBD2. After removal of 6 bases from V and 2 bases from J, the junction contained 1 base not matched to a gene. The CDR3 is made up of 14 amino acids. Germline V CDR1 and CDR2: MNHEY, SMNVEV (reference sequence). The CDR3 spells CASRGLAAYNEQFF. The CDR3 coding sequence is TGTGCCAGCAGAGGACTAGCGGCCTACAATGAGCAGTTCTTC.

The chain is built from TRBV28 and TRBJ2-3; D assignment may be TRBD1 or TRBD2 (5 bases each). The germline V gene has CDR1 MDHEN and CDR2 SYDVKM. The CDR3 contains 14 residues. Trimming cost V 6 bases and J 7 bases, with 17 bases left between them. CDR3 sequence: CASSPALGRHTQYF. The CDR3 DNA is TGTGCCAGCAGCCCCGCTCTGGGACGCCATACGCAGTATTTT.

This chain connects TRBV18 to TRBJ2-1; D unresolved. V dropped 2 bases and J dropped 0 bases, with 8 bases sitting between them. The CDR3 has 15 amino acids. Germline lookup yields CDR1 KGHSH and CDR2 LQKENI. The CDR3 protein is CASSPGFSSYNEQFF. The CDR3 DNA reads TGTGCCAGCTCACCAGGCTTTAGCTCCTACAATGAGCAGTTCTTC.

This clone was seen only once. The chain is built from TRBV10-1 and TRBJ1-2; the match to TRBD1 covers 9 bases. V was clipped by 2 bases and J by 8 bases; unmatched bases: 15. The CDR3 is 17 amino acids. Germline V gene data show CDR1 as WNHNN and CDR2 as SYGVQD (reference sequence). Here the CDR3 reads CASSEPDGAQGANGYTF. The CDR3 bases are TGCGCCAGCAGTGAGCCCGATGGCGCACAGGGGGCGAACGGCTACACCTTC.

J is TRBJ2-3 and V is TRBV28; 8 bases line up with TRBD1. The V gene's germline CDR1 is MDHEN and CDR2 SYDVKM. With V trimmed by 7 bases and J by 8 bases, 8 bases remained unmatched. The CDR3 runs 13 residues. The chain's CDR3 is CASIGRGLVTQYF. In DNA, the CDR3 is TGTGCCAGCATAGGCAGGGGGCTAGTTACGCAGTATTTT. Supplemented by reference TRBV28 and TRBJ2-3, the full variable domain reads DVKVTQSSRYLVKRTGEKVFLECVQDMDHENMFWYRQDPGLGLRLIYFSYDVKMKEKGDIPEGYSVSREKKERFSLILESASTNQTSMYLCASIGRGLVTQYFGPGTRLTVL.

The rearrangement links TRBV28 to TRBJ1-1; a weak D match, TRBD1 (5 bases). This CDR3 is 16 amino acids long. V was pared by 2 bases and J by 1 base, with 14 bases between. Germline lookup yields CDR1 MDHEN and CDR2 SYDVKM. The CDR3 DNA follows: TGTGCCAGCAGTTTAGCCCCTCTAACAGGGAACACTGAAGCTTTCTTT. Amino acid sequence: CASSLAPLTGNTEAFF.

This sequence joins TRBV6-5 and TRBJ2-7; D possibly uses TRBD1 or TRBD2 (5 bases each). The CDR3 consists of 15 residues. Deletions cut 4 bases from V and 3 bases from J, with 16 bases between. Germline loops: CDR1 MNHEY, CDR2 SVGAGI. The CDR3 here is CASSSPGTMNYEQYF. The CDR3 bases are TGTGCCAGCAGTTCTCCTGGGACGATGAACTACGAGCAGTACTTC.

V and J are TRBV14 and TRBJ2-1; TRBD2 matches 13 bases. CDR3 size: 18 residues. Germline loops: CDR1 SGHDN, CDR2 FVKESK. Losses at the gene ends were 3 bases for V and 7 bases for J; bases not matched to a gene: 12. The CDR3 sequence is CASSHRPKLAGGSNEQFF. Here the CDR3 DNA reads TGTGCCAGCAGCCACCGCCCCAAACTAGCGGGGGGGAGTAATGAGCAGTTCTTC.

V gene TRBV7-2 combines with J gene TRBJ2-2, with D perhaps being TRBD1 or TRBD2 (5 bases each). Germline V lookup: CDR1 SGHTA, CDR2 FQGNSA. The CDR3 totals 14 residues. V gave up 3 bases and J gave up 3 bases, with 8 bases separating them. The CDR3 here is CASSFRGDTGELFF. For the CDR3, the DNA is TGTGCCAGCAGCTTTCGAGGGGACACCGGGGAGCTGTTTTTT. The whole variable domain, filled in from reference TRBV7-2 and TRBJ2-2, reads GAGVSQSPSNKVTEKGKDVELRCDPISGHTALYWYRQSLGQGLEFLIYFQGNSAPDKSGLPSDRFSAERTGGSVSTLTIQRTQQEDSAVYLCASSFRGDTGELFFGEGSRLTVL.

The chain has TRBV18 and TRBJ2-3, with 11 bases identical to TRBD2. The CDR3 loop spans 16 amino acids. The junction had 8 bases not matched to a gene; V was cut back by 3 bases and J by 6 bases. The germline V gene encodes CDR1 KGHSH and CDR2 LQKENI. In nucleotides, the CDR3 is TGTGCCAGCTCACCTCCGACCCCTAGCGGGAGGGATACGCAGTATTTT. Amino acid sequence: CASSPPTPSGRDTQYF.

This chain links TRBV6-5 with TRBJ1-3, with a weak D call TRBD1 (5 bases). Germline loops: CDR1 MNHEY, CDR2 SVGAGI. The CDR3 is made up of 15 amino acids. V lost 5 bases and J 2 bases, leaving 13 bases between the germline ends. The CDR3 is CASSPQGTTGNTIYF. CDR3 nucleotides: TGTGCCAGCAGTCCGCAGGGAACCACTGGAAACACCATATATTTT.

The rearrangement joins TRBV5-6 to TRBJ2-3; D is unresolved. From germline, CDR1 is SGHDT and CDR2 YYEEEE. The CDR3 totals 13 residues. V dropped 6 bases and J dropped 4 bases, with 12 bases sitting between them. The CDR3 bases are TGTGCCAGCACCTTTGGGCGGTCAGATACGCAGTATTTT. It is translated as CASTFGRSDTQYF.

The chain combines TRBV7-2 with TRBJ1-3; possible D gene TRBD1, 5 bases. This CDR3 is built from 15 residues. Germline lookup yields CDR1 SGHTA and CDR2 FQGNSA. V lost 4 bases and J lost 0, with 10 bases in between. CDR3 nucleotides: TGTGCCAGCAGCTCTCCCGACAGCTCTGGAAACACCATATATTTT. Amino acid sequence: CASSSPDSSGNTIYF. Full variable domain (outside the CDR3, taken from reference TRBV7-2 and TRBJ1-3): GAGVSQSPSNKVTEKGKDVELRCDPISGHTALYWYRQSLGQGLEFLIYFQGNSAPDKSGLPSDRFSAERTGGSVSTLTIQRTQQEDSAVYLCASSSPDSSGNTIYFGEGSWLTVV.

The chain links TRBV18 to TRBJ1-4; D uncertain. CDR3 length: 16 residues. CDR1 is KGHSH and CDR2 is LQKENI in the germline V gene. Trimming removed 1 base at V and 3 bases at J, with 12 bases between. CDR3 DNA: TGTGCCAGCTCACCACAGAGGTTCCCGTCTAATGAAAAACTGTTTTTT. Its translation: CASSPQRFPSNEKLFF.